Following are 32 T cell receptor beta chains from one sample sequenced in a study of Ad26.COV2.S vaccination and SARS-CoV-2 variants. Treatment reported: 15 to 20 received Ad26.COV2.S at low or high dose, single or two shots; about 5 received placebo; per-sample allocation not given. At day 63 after the first vaccine or placebo injection, samples were drawn. Clones were read by immunoSEQ multiplex PCR, and TCRdb kept only the in-frame ones, dropping some. This table holds 350,000 to 400,000 clones, around 85% found once. The sample in question was peripheral blood, obtained in a trial of Ad26.COV2.S vaccine versus placebo. These receptors originate from a person aged 18 to 65 who received the Ad26.COV2.S COVID-19 vaccine or a placebo.

The rearrangement uses TRBV30 and TRBJ1-1, with D perhaps matching TRBD1 (5 bases). V dropped 4 bases and J dropped 1 base, with 10 bases sitting between them. Germline CDR1 is GTSNPN and CDR2 is SVGIG (reference sequence). The CDR3 consists of 13 residues. The CDR3 loop is CAWTPGGNTEAFF. The DNA for the CDR3 is TGTGCCTGGACTCCCGGGGGGAACACTGAAGCTTTCTTT.

The gene calls are TRBV27 and TRBJ1-2, with TRBD1 matching over 8 bases. This CDR3 has 16 amino acids. The trim removed 1 base at V and 3 bases at J, leaving 7 bases unmatched. The germline V gene encodes CDR1 MNHEY and CDR2 SMNVEV (reference sequence). CDR3: CASSLLVDREYYGYTF. CDR3 nucleotides: TGTGCCAGCAGTTTATTGGTGGACAGGGAGTACTATGGCTACACCTTC.

The chain recombines TRBV5-4 with TRBJ2-2; 10 nucleotides agree with TRBD2. The CDR3 extends over 16 amino acids. J lost 6 bases, V lost 2 bases, and 7 bases had no gene match. CDR1 is SGHNT and CDR2 is YYREEE in the germline V gene (reference sequence). The CDR3 region has the DNA TGTGCCAGCAGCTTCGAAGCGGGGGGGCCAGCCGGGGAGCTGTTTTTT. It yields the protein CASSFEAGGPAGELFF.

The rearrangement links TRBV9 to TRBJ2-7; 8 bases agree with TRBD1. Germline CDR1 reads SGDLS; CDR2 reads YYNGEE. The CDR3 is 13 residues long. V gave up 6 bases and J gave up 7 bases; unmatched junction bases: 9. The chain's CDR3 is CASTPGTGGEQYF. CDR3 DNA: TGTGCCAGCACCCCAGGGACAGGAGGGGAGCAGTACTTC.

The chain employs TRBV5-4 and TRBJ1-4, with D possibly matching TRBD1 (5 bases). CDR3 length equals 14 residues. Germline V gene data show CDR1 as SGHNT and CDR2 as YYREEE (reference sequence). V gave up 3 bases and J gave up 4 bases, with 10 bases separating them. The DNA of the CDR3 is TGTGCCAGCAGCTCCGACAGAAATAATGAAAAACTGTTTTTT. Protein: CASSSDRNNEKLFF.

This rearrangement joins TRBV19 to TRBJ1-1, with 10 bases matching TRBD1. The CDR3 contains 16 residues. V lost 5 bases, J lost 1 base, and 7 bases stayed unmatched. Germline V gives CDR1 LNHDA, CDR2 SQIVND (reference sequence). The CDR3 region has the DNA TGTGCCAGTAGTCATGGGGACAGGGGTAAGAACACTGAAGCTTTCTTT. As protein: CASSHGDRGKNTEAFF.

The rearrangement links TRBV5-6 to TRBJ2-2; 7 bases are shared with TRBD1. This CDR3 contains 16 residues. Trimming took 3 bases from V and 4 from J; bases not matched to a gene: 9. Germline loops: CDR1 SGHDT, CDR2 YYEEEE. The chain's CDR3 is CASSSLQGESTGELFF. Here the CDR3 DNA reads TGTGCCAGCAGCTCACTCCAGGGGGAGAGCACCGGGGAGCTGTTTTTT. The entire variable domain, with the rest obtained from reference TRBV5-6 and TRBJ2-2, is as follows: DAGVTQSPTHLIKTRGQQVTLRCSPKSGHDTVSWYQQALGQGPQFIFQYYEEEERQRGNFPDRFSGHQFPNYSSELNVNALLLGDSALYLCASSSLQGESTGELFFGEGSRLTVL.

The chain joins TRBV7-6 to TRBJ2-7, with 8 nucleotides matching TRBD2. This CDR3 is 16 amino acids long. Germline CDR1 and CDR2: SGHVS and FNYEAQ. V shed 1 base, J shed 0 bases, and the junction held 5 bases outside the gene matches. The CDR3 sequence is CASSLVAGGSSYEQYF. In DNA, the CDR3 is TGTGCCAGCAGCTTAGTTGCGGGGGGCTCCTCCTACGAGCAGTACTTC.

This clone was seen once. This chain links TRBV10-3 with TRBJ1-1; weak D call: TRBD1 (5 bases). The V and J ends lost 9 bases and 4 bases respectively, with 15 bases between them. The CDR3 is made up of 13 amino acids. Germline CDR1 ENHRY, CDR2 SYGVKD. CDR3 in DNA: TGTGCCATTAAGGAGGGGTGGGGCACTGAAGCTTTCTTT. Protein: CAIKEGWGTEAFF.

The chain's CDR3 is CASSLSLEAGELFF. CDR3 nucleotides: TGTGCCAGCAGCTTATCCCTTGAGGCCGGGGAGCTGTTTTTT. The chain links TRBV7-6 to TRBJ2-2; D not resolved. Trimming shortened V by 2 bases and J by 6 bases, and 10 bases separated the two germline ends. CDR3 size: 14 residues. Per the germline V gene, CDR1 is SGHVS and CDR2 is FNYEAQ.

The chain combines TRBV29-1 with TRBJ2-2; D is perhaps TRBD1 (6 bases). The CDR3 totals 12 residues. Trimming removed 5 bases at V and 6 bases at J, with 10 bases between. Germline lookup yields CDR1 SQVTM and CDR2 ANQGSEA. The CDR3 DNA follows: TGCAGCGTTCAACAGGGTGCCGGGGAGCTGTTTTTT. It is translated as CSVQQGAGELFF.

The chain recombines TRBV6-5 with TRBJ2-1, with TRBD2 matching 9 bases. CDR3 length equals 14 residues. Looked up from germline, CDR1 is MNHEY and CDR2 is SVGAGI. J was trimmed by 8 bases and V by 6 bases; bases with no gene match: 8. The CDR3 nucleotides are TGTGCCAGCAGCGGGCCTAGCGGGGTCGATGAGCAGTTCTTC. Translating it yields CASSGPSGVDEQFF.

On this clone: One end of the junction is discordant with germline, which a read error may explain. The genes are TRBV2 and TRBJ1-5; perhaps TRBD1 as D (5 bases). Germline V lookup: CDR1 SNHLY, CDR2 FYNNEI. The CDR3 runs to 13 residues. CDR3 in amino acids: CASRGDSSQPQHF. As DNA, the CDR3 is TGTGCCAGCAGAGGAGACAGCAGTCAGCCCCAGCATTTT.

The chain has TRBV4-1 and TRBJ1-4; D gene ambiguous. The CDR3 extends over 17 amino acids. Germline CDR1 and CDR2: MGHRA and YSYEKL. Trimming shortened V by 3 bases and J by 7 bases, and 21 bases separated the two germline ends. CDR3 protein: CASSHFDGGPWSEKLFF. The CDR3 nucleotides read TGCGCCAGCAGCCACTTCGATGGCGGGCCGTGGAGTGAAAAACTGTTTTTT.

The chain links TRBV2 to TRBJ2-2; D not certain. Germline loops: CDR1 SNHLY, CDR2 FYNNEI. The CDR3 is made up of 14 amino acids. The ends were cut back, 4 bases at V and 4 bases at J, with 10 bases in the middle. Written as DNA, the CDR3 is TGTGCCAGCAGTGTATTGTATAGCACCGGGGAGCTGTTTTTT. Translation gives CASSVLYSTGELFF.

On this clone: Other DNA sequences within the sample encode an identical CDR3. The chain combines TRBV2 with TRBJ2-3, with 8 bases aligning to TRBD2. Germline loops: CDR1 SNHLY, CDR2 FYNNEI. Unmatched junction bases numbered 1, after V lost 7 bases and J lost 1 base. The CDR3 is made up of 13 amino acids. CDR3 in amino acids: CASTGGGTDTQYF. Here the CDR3 DNA reads TGTGCCAGCACCGGGGGGGGCACAGATACGCAGTATTTT.

The chain joins TRBV19 to TRBJ1-6, with 7 nucleotides matching TRBD1. The CDR3 runs 16 residues. J gave up 4 bases and V 4 bases, and 7 bases lay outside the gene matches. Germline-derived CDR1 and CDR2 are LNHDA and SQIVND (reference sequence). CDR3 amino acids: CASSSTGVPYNSPLHF. In nucleotides, the CDR3 is TGTGCCAGTAGTAGCACAGGGGTACCATATAATTCACCCCTCCACTTT.

CDR3 in DNA: TGTGCCAGCAGTTATTCCGGACTAGCGGGGGCCCCTCGGTACTTC. Encoded protein: CASSYSGLAGAPRYF. The rearrangement links TRBV6-5 to TRBJ2-5; 13 bases are a match to TRBD2. Germline V gives CDR1 MNHEY, CDR2 SVGAGI. Trimming took 3 bases from V and 13 from J; bases not matched to a gene: 11. The CDR3 is made up of 15 amino acids.

The chain couples TRBV9 to TRBJ2-7; 10 nucleotides agree with TRBD2. This CDR3 region has 15 residues. Germline-derived CDR1 and CDR2 are SGDLS and YYNGEE. J was trimmed by 1 base and V by 3 bases; bases with no gene match: 4. In DNA form, the CDR3 reads TGTGCCAGCAGCGCGGTAGCGGGGGGTTCCTACGAGCAGTACTTC. Translated, it gives CASSAVAGGSYEQYF.

This chain connects TRBV7-2 to TRBJ2-3; 8 bases agree with TRBD2. The CDR3 contains 16 residues. The V gene end was trimmed by 0 bases and the J gene end by 5 bases; junction bases not matched to a gene: 7. Germline lookup yields CDR1 SGHTA and CDR2 FQGNSA. The CDR3: CASSLAAGGFEDTQYF. CDR3 sequence (DNA): TGTGCCAGCAGCTTAGCGGCGGGGGGCTTTGAAGATACGCAGTATTTT. The full variable domain, its missing parts supplied by reference TRBV7-2 and TRBJ2-3, is GAGVSQSPSNKVTEKGKDVELRCDPISGHTALYWYRQSLGQGLEFLIYFQGNSAPDKSGLPSDRFSAERTGGSVSTLTIQRTQQEDSAVYLCASSLAAGGFEDTQYFGPGTRLTVL.

This rearrangement joins TRBV4-1 to TRBJ1-2; 9 positions match TRBD1. CDR1 MGHRA and CDR2 YSYEKL come from the germline V gene. This CDR3 is 15 amino acids long. J gave up 4 bases and V 1 base, and 4 bases lay outside the gene matches. CDR3 in amino acids: CASSQAGDRVYGYTF. CDR3 coding DNA: TGCGCCAGCAGCCAAGCCGGGGACAGGGTCTATGGCTACACCTTC.

V and J are TRBV19 and TRBJ2-7, with 8 bases fitting TRBD1. V shed 10 bases and J 5 bases; nucleotides not matched to a gene: 13. Germline V CDR1 and CDR2: LNHDA, SQIVND (reference sequence). The CDR3 totals 14 residues. The DNA of the CDR3 is TGTGCCACCCAAACGCAGGGGGCGGTAAACGAGCAGTACTTC. It yields the protein CATQTQGAVNEQYF.

As to this clone: This sample also contains other DNA sequences that code for the same CDR3. The chain couples TRBV11-3 to TRBJ2-5; no clear D gene. The germline V gene has CDR1 SGHNT and CDR2 YENEEA. Trimming took 1 base from V and 1 from J, leaving 4 bases between them. This CDR3 has 13 residues. The CDR3 nucleotides read TGTGCCAGCAGCTTAGGGCTCCAAGAGACCCAGTACTTC. It yields the protein CASSLGLQETQYF.

The V and J genes are TRBV5-1 and TRBJ2-5; D may be TRBD1 (8 bases). The germline gives CDR1 SGHRS, CDR2 YFSETQ. V was trimmed by 3 bases and J by 4 bases, leaving 16 bases between them. This CDR3 is built from 15 residues. CDR3 sequence: CASSSRQGTTETQYF. In DNA, the CDR3 is TGCGCCAGCAGCTCCCGACAGGGGACTACAGAGACCCAGTACTTC.

This clone occurred once. The chain joins TRBV3-1 (or the pseudogene TRBV3-2) to TRBJ1-4; TRBD1 matches 7 bases. CDR3 size: 16 residues. After removal of 4 bases from V and 4 bases from J, the junction contained 9 bases not matched to a gene. From germline, CDR1 is LGHDT and CDR2 YNNKEL (reference sequence). The CDR3 DNA is TGTGCCAGCAGCCGCGCTACAGGGGCGGGTAATGAAAAACTGTTTTTT. Translated: CASSRATGAGNEKLFF.

The CDR3 reads CAIRGGAGDTQYF. The CDR3 DNA reads TGTGCCATCCGCGGGGGGGCGGGAGATACGCAGTATTTT. The rearrangement joins TRBV10-3 to TRBJ2-3; 9 bases map to TRBD2. Germline V CDR1 and CDR2: ENHRY, SYGVKD. This CDR3 is 13 amino acids long. V was pared by 8 bases and J by 5 bases, with 5 bases of the junction left unmatched.

This clone has just a few counts. The chain is built from TRBV30 and TRBJ1-5, with D uncertain. Trimming removed 1 base at V and 2 bases at J, with 18 bases between. CDR3 length: 17 residues. Germline loops: CDR1 GTSNPN, CDR2 SVGIG (reference sequence). This CDR3 is CAWSGTAWVRGNQPQHF. In DNA, the CDR3 is TGTGCCTGGAGTGGGACGGCCTGGGTTCGGGGCAATCAGCCCCAGCATTTT.

The V and J genes are TRBV5-4 and TRBJ2-5, with D perhaps matching TRBD2 (5 bases). V lost 4 bases, J lost 5 bases, and 9 bases lay in between. CDR1 and CDR2 (germline): SGHNT, YYREEE (reference sequence). This CDR3 has 12 amino acids. CDR3 DNA sequence: TGTGCCAGCAGCCCCCCGGGGGAGACCCAGTACTTC. It yields the protein CASSPPGETQYF.

This clone has only one observation. The CDR3 loop is CASSQARGGVNTGELFF. In DNA, the CDR3 is TGCGCCAGCAGCCAAGCCCGGGGGGGGGTGAACACCGGGGAGCTGTTTTTT. This rearrangement joins TRBV4-1 to TRBJ2-2, with 8 bases that match TRBD2. Looked up from germline, CDR1 is MGHRA and CDR2 is YSYEKL. V shed 1 base and J 1 base; nucleotides not matched to a gene: 5. CDR3 length: 17 amino acids.

The rearrangement joins TRBV4-1 to TRBJ2-3; 7 positions agree with TRBD1. CDR3 size: 15 residues. Per the germline V gene, CDR1 is MGHRA and CDR2 is YSYEKL. The V and J ends lost 4 bases and 2 bases, in that order; junction bases with no gene match: 6. The CDR3 protein is CASSPLQGITDTQYF. CDR3 bases: TGCGCCAGCAGCCCACTACAGGGGATCACAGATACGCAGTATTTT.

This sequence joins TRBV5-4 and TRBJ2-2; D possibly corresponds to TRBD2 (5 bases). CDR1 is SGHNT and CDR2 is YYREEE in the germline V gene (reference sequence). The V gene lost 7 bases and the J gene lost 5 bases, with 15 bases spanning the gap. The CDR3 spans 14 residues. The CDR3 sequence: CASGPEGGTGELFF. Written as DNA, the CDR3 is TGTGCCAGCGGGCCCGAGGGTGGGACCGGGGAGCTGTTTTTT.

The rearrangement joins TRBV12-3 or TRBV12-4 to TRBJ2-1, with D tentatively TRBD1 (6 bases). There are 13 residues in the CDR3. V was clipped by 11 bases and J by 8 bases, with 19 bases between them. The CDR3 spells CASTRGNGYEQFF. The CDR3 nucleotides are TGTGCCTCCACTAGGGGGAACGGGTATGAGCAGTTCTTC.